The subject of this entry is one TCR beta chain. At one boundary the junction diverges from the germline segment, which might be a read error. Clinical symptoms, serum thyroxine, TRAb, thyroid ultrasound and orbital computed tomography established diagnosis. PBMCs were collected from a roughly 10 ml volume of fresh peripheral blood. These data come from a study of T cells in Graves' hyperthyroidism and ophthalmopathy. It was RNA transcripts that yielded the amplified TCR beta CDR3 regions. The HTBI primer set was used in a first-round RT-PCR of the TCR CDR3. TCRdb analysed the multiplex PCR reads with MiXCR anew, one entry per CDR3 protein. This sample has 450,000 to 550,000 distinct CDR3 sequences; 24% occur once, and the top ten carry about 11%. CDR3 length: 17 amino acids. Germline CDR1 is MDHEN and CDR2 is SYDVKM.

This clonotype was sampled from a woman aged 25 to 39 with Graves' ophthalmopathy. Sequenced: blood. This sequence joins TRBV28 and TRBJ1-3; a possible D gene is TRBD1 (6 bases). The CDR3 DNA sequence: TGTGCCACCCCCCGAGAAATCTGTCGACAGGTTGAAAACACCATATGTTTT. Its translation is CATPREICRQVENTICF.